This paragraph reports one T cell receptor (beta chain). Its recognized antigen is unknown. The data derive from a study of monozygotic twins with inflammatory bowel disease (dated by TCRdb to the late 2010s). In the study overall: In total, roughly 28 monozygotic twin pairs made up the full study: 19 Danish pairs, all IBD-discordant, plus nine German pairs, of which four were IBD-concordant and five were IBD-discordant. Disease-associated traits were sought mainly through comparisons between IBD patients and their genetically identical healthy co-twins within discordant pairs. Each individual had, on average, about 151 000 unique TCRalpha sequences and 181 000 unique TCRbeta sequences available for analysis. Paper-wide results and their limitations: The analysis was unable to tell different T cell subtypes apart. Concordant and discordant twins showed no difference in repertoire similarity, possibly because of limited statistical power. Measured by the inverse Simpson index, TCRbeta repertoire diversity was lower in IBD patients than in their healthy co-twins. IBD patients shared fewer clonotypes with other individuals than healthy twins did, most markedly in patients showing signs of disease activity. Differing immunosuppressive treatments among patients may have added background noise and inter-individual variability to the repertoires. No single strong signal or clonotype linked to IBD turned up in the results, so the idea that one exists was not supported.

Looking up the germline V gene (reference sequence) yields CDR1 DFQATT and CDR2 SNEGSKA. The CDR3, cysteine through phenylalanine, is 15 amino acids long. No DNA is recorded. The library was prepared using 5' RACE. Each TCR library was prepared from 3,000 to 4,500 ng of total RNA. For each sample, cDNA synthesis was carried out in eight separate reactions using SMARTScribe reverse transcriptase. During cDNA synthesis, unique molecular identifiers containing a 6-nucleotide sample barcode were introduced by template switching. TCRalpha and TCRbeta cDNA was amplified in two nested PCRs of roughly 16 and 10 cycles, and bead purification was carried out after each PCR. Before amplification, the cDNA was treated with uracil DNA-glycosylase and purified using the QIAquick PCR purification kit. The second PCR added Illumina TruSeq-compatible adapters along with sample-specific barcodes. Library quality and concentration were checked on TapeStation and Qubit, and libraries were pooled at about 4.9 ng each. The pooled libraries were sequenced with 2 x 100 bp reads and custom sequencing primers on an Illumina HiSeq2500 single-index Rapid Run. The authors' pipeline ran thus. UMI-based consensus assembly with MiGEC version 1.2.6 was used to correct PCR and sequencing errors. V(D)J alignment, clonotype assembly and CDR3 extraction were performed with MiXCR version 2.1.1. To normalise gene usage, clonotype sharing and MAIT/NKT TCR abundance, the top 1000, 10 000 and 20 000 clonotypes in each sample were analysed. Diversity was computed as the inverse Simpson index with the vegan R package after downsampling to 27 000 UMIs. Paired Mann-Whitney U tests on discordant twin pairs were used, with Benjamini-Hochberg multiple-testing correction. TCRdb reprocessed the raw reads; every CDR3 protein sequence is a single record, and DNA is not supplied. These V and J calls derive from TCRdb rather than the authors' analysis. The sample table includes some 170,000 distinct CDR3 sequences. The ten largest account for roughly 2.3% of the sample.

From each donor, an approximately 2.5 ml peripheral blood sample was collected into PAXgene tubes and stored at -80 degrees C. Without T cell sorting, total RNA was isolated from whole blood using the PAXgene blood miRNA kit on an automated QIAcube. Peripheral blood from monozygotic twin pairs who were concordant or discordant for inflammatory bowel disease underwent deep TCRalpha and TCRbeta repertoire profiling using unique molecular barcoding. Smoking habits were recorded for all twin pairs, with individuals classified as current, former or never smokers. The sequence was obtained from a human donor with ulcerative colitis or Crohn's disease, or a healthy co-twin of an affected twin (not recorded which). The sequence joins TRBV20-1 to TRBJ1-5; the D gene TCRdb calls, TRBD1, cannot be checked with no DNA. Material: blood. The CDR3 sequence is CSASTGTDSNQPQHF.